This T cell receptor (beta chain) came from a study of cytomegalovirus exposure and HLA in healthy donors. A few counts support this clone. Trimming took off 2 bases at V and 5 bases at J, with 15 bases between the two ends. This CDR3 has 15 amino acids. Germline loops: CDR1 LNHNV, CDR2 YYDKDF (reference sequence). The PCR made use of 60 Vbeta and 13 Jbeta primers. Profiling relied on immunoSEQ multiplex PCR, and the TCRdb table lists in-frame clones only, not all of them. The sample has 160,000 or so clones, roughly 76% seen once; the top ten hold approximately 4.4%. The sequence was obtained from a woman between 18 and 29 years old in good health and CMV-seropositive. Sequenced input: PBMCs. The chain recombines TRBV15 with TRBJ1-2; D gene unclear. The DNA of the CDR3 is TGTGCCACCAGCAGAACGGAGGAGTTCGAGTATGGCTACACCTTC. It specifies CATSRTEEFEYGYTF.